This TCR beta chain stems from a study of control samples from healthy donors and cancer patients (TCRdb year 2020). The library came from the immunoSEQ multiplex PCR assay. TCRdb's version of the immuneACCESS table is confined to in-frame rearrangements and falls short of the full clone set. An unresolved V gene accounts for under half of the shortfall where checked; the remainder is of unknown origin. The sample includes over 60,000 clones, with about 90% observed a single time. The ten biggest clones cover 1.5% to 2% of the sample. This clone was counted a single time. The antigen it recognizes is unknown. The record has no base qualities; no much larger clone is one base away. The CDR1 and CDR2 encoded by the germline V gene (reference sequence) are SGHNT and YYREEE. V loses 3 bases at its end and J loses 5 bases; junction bases beyond the gene matches: 4. The CDR3, from cysteine to phenylalanine, totals 15 residues. Only the CDR3 part of the read is kept: 45 bases, read in frame from the first base.

Sequenced: PBMCs. The chain is encoded by TRBV5-4 joined to TRBJ2-3; 12 junctional bases match TRBD2. The receptor was derived from a woman aged 55-70 years with head and neck cancer. The CDR3 amino acid sequence is: CASSSPGLAGDTQYF. The DNA is TGTGCCAGCAGCTCCCCGGGACTAGCGGGAGATACGCAGTATTTT.